The 6 T cell receptor beta chains below come from one sample, sequenced in a study of neurological immune-mediated disorders. One entry per CDR3 protein, called by TCRdb with MiXCR from the 5' RACE reads. The table includes 65,000 to 90,000 distinct CDR3 sequences, approximately 5% detected once. Sequences were obtained from PBMCs. Every receptor here comes from a woman in her 30s with multiple sclerosis.

This clonotype showed up just a few times. The chain has TRBV6-2 or TRBV6-3 and TRBJ2-5; 7 bases map to TRBD2. This CDR3 has 15 residues. V lost 7 bases, J lost 5 bases, and 13 bases stayed unmatched. CDR1 and CDR2 (germline): MNHEY, SVGEGT. The CDR3 spells CASTGGGRASETQYF. In DNA form, the CDR3 reads TGTGCCAGCACCGGTGGTGGGAGGGCCTCGGAGACCCAGTACTTC.

At least ten counts were recorded for this clonotype. The DNA of the CDR3 is TGCGCCAGCAGCTTGGGGGCGGTCTCTGGGGCCAACGTCCTGACTTTC. It is translated as CASSLGAVSGANVLTF. The V and J genes are TRBV5-1 and TRBJ2-6; no clear D gene. Trimming left V 0 bases short and J 0 bases short, with 7 bases between. The CDR3 consists of 16 residues. The germline CDR1 and CDR2 sequences are SGHRS and YFSETQ.

This clonotype was counted ten times or more. The chain is built from TRBV12-3 or TRBV12-4 and TRBJ2-2, with TRBD2 matching 7 bases. V lost 6 bases and J lost 4; bases outside the gene matches: 5. The CDR3 consists of 14 residues. The CDR3 is CASRPGLLTGELFF. CDR3 coding DNA: TGTGCCAGCAGGCCGGGACTACTCACCGGGGAGCTGTTTTTT.

Ten or more counts support this clonotype. The chain combines TRBV4-1 with TRBJ2-7; TRBD1 matches 9 bases. This CDR3 has 15 residues. Germline V gives CDR1 MGHRA, CDR2 YSYEKL. V dropped 4 bases and J dropped 7; count of bases not matched to a gene: 11. CDR3 DNA: TGCGCCAGCAGCCCTGGGACAGGGACGCCCGGGGAGCAGTACGTC. Protein: CASSPGTGTPGEQYV.

J is TRBJ2-1 and V is TRBV7-6, with D perhaps TRBD1 (6 bases). CDR1 is SGHVS and CDR2 is FNYEAQ in the germline V gene. Trimming removed 0 bases at V and 3 bases at J, with 18 bases between. The CDR3 is made up of 18 amino acids. The CDR3 sequence: CASSLASSFQGSYNEQFF. The CDR3, as DNA: TGTGCCAGCAGCTTAGCGTCTTCCTTCCAGGGGAGCTACAATGAGCAGTTCTTC.

Points on this clonotype: This may be a read error: a much more frequent sequence differs by one nucleotide. This sequence joins TRBV12-5 and TRBJ1-5, with D possibly matching TRBD1 (5 bases). This CDR3 is built from 14 residues. CDR1 LGHNT and CDR2 FRNRAP come from the germline V gene. The CDR3 here is CASGFTGNNQHQHF. The CDR3 DNA follows: TGTGCTAGTGGGTTCACAGGTAACAATCAGCACCAGCATTTT.